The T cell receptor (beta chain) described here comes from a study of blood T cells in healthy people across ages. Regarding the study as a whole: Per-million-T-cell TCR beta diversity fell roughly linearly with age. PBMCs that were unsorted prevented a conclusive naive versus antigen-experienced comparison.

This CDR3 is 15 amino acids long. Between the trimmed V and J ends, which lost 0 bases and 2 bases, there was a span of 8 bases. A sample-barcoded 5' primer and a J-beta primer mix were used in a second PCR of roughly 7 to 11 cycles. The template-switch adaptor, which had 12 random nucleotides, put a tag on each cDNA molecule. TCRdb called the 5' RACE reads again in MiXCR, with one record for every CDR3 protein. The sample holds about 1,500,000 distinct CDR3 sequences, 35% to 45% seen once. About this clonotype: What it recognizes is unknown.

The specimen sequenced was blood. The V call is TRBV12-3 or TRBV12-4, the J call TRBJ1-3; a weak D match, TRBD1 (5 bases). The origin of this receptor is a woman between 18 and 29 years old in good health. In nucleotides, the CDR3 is TGTGCCAGCAGTTTAGCTTCGGGGGCTGGAAACACCATATATTTT. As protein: CASSLASGAGNTIYF.